This T cell receptor (beta chain) is from a study of blood T cell repertoires in COVID-19. Per the original data handling: Amplifying reference gene primers gave estimates of nucleated cell counts. This table comes from immunoSEQ multiplex PCR, and its TCRdb copy is limited to in-frame clones, with some not included. V, J and clone size reflect that table, while D and trimming were determined from the DNA. Here the sample spans approximately 97,000 clones, more than 75% being singletons. The germline CDR1 and CDR2 sequences are SGDLS and YYNGEE. With 7 bases clipped from V and 1 base from J, the junction kept 3 bases outside the gene matches. This CDR3 is built from 13 residues.

The TCR sequence derives from a human donor in a cohort sampled during active COVID-19. The specimen was peripheral blood. V and J are TRBV9 and TRBJ1-1; 8 positions match TRBD1. CDR3 residues: CASGTGQNTEAFF. The CDR3 DNA reads as TGTGCCAGCGGGACAGGACAGAACACTGAAGCTTTCTTT.